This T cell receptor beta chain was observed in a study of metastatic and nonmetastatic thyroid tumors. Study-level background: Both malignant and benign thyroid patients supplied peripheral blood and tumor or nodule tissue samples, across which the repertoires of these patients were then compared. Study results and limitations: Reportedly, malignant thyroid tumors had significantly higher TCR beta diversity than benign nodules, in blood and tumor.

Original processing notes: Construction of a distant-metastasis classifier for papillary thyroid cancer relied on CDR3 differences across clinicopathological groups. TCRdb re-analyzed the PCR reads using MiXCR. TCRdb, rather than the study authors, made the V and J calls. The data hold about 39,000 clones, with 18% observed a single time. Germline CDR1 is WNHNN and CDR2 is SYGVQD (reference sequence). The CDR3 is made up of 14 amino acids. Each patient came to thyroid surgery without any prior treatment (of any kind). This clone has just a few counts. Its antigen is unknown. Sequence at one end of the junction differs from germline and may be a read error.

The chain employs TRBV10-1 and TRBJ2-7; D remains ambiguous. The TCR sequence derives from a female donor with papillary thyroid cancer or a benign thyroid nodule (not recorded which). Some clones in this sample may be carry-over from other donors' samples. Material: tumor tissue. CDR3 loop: CASSEQRQYGEKYF. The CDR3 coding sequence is TGCGCCAGCAGTGAGCAACGACAATACGGCGAGAAGTACTTC.